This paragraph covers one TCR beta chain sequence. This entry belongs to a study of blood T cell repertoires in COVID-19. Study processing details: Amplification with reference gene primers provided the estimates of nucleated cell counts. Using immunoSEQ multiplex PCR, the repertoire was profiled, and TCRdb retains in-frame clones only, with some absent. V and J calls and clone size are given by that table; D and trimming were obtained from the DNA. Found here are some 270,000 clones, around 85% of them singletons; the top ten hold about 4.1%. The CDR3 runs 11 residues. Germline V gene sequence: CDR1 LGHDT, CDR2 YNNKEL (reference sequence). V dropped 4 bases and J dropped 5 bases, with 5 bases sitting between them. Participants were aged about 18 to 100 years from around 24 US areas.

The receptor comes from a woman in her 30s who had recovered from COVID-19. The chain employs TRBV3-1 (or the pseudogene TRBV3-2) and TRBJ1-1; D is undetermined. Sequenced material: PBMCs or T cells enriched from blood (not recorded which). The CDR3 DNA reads TGTGCCAGCAGCCTCTATACTGAAGCTTTCTTT. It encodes CASSLYTEAFF.